In this sample, the clone carrying this TCR beta chain turned up many times. The antigen is unknown. From germline, CDR1 is SEHNR and CDR2 FQNEAQ (reference sequence). The CDR3 has 14 residues. V was trimmed by 10 bases and J by 0 bases, leaving 12 bases between them. The entry originates in a study of response to subunit inactivated influenza vaccine. General study results and limits: With each seasonal influenza vaccination, the authors suggested, few new T cells are recruited.

TCRdb reanalysed the RT-PCR reads using MiXCR and keeps one entry per CDR3 protein. The sample gives a few hundred thousand distinct CDR3 sequences, approximately 14% of which show up once; around 10% is in the top ten. The receptor comes from a man aged 45 to 65 who received an inactivated influenza vaccine. This chain links TRBV7-9 with TRBJ2-2; D gene unclear. The sequencing here drew on PBMCs from blood, taken 12 days after vaccination. CDR3 DNA: TGTGCCATCCGCCCAGCAGCGAACACCGGGGAGCTGTTTTTT. It translates to CAIRPAANTGELFF.